The 17 T cell receptor beta chains listed next were all sequenced from one sample in a study of T cell responses to AZD1222 COVID-19 vaccine (dated by TCRdb to the early 2020s). The library was generated by the immunoSEQ multiplex PCR assay. TCRdb holds this immuneACCESS table with in-frame rearrangements only. Some clones are missing; in checked studies, unresolved V genes explain under half, and the rest has no known cause. Recorded for this sample are 100,000 to 120,000 clones; roughly four fifths of them occurred a single time. The ten largest make up 4.6% of the sample. Interpreted using the paper, the time point label stands for: baseline before first vaccination. Here the sequenced sample was peripheral blood, taken on day 0 of AZD1222 vaccination. Receptors originate from an adult in good health.

The rearrangement joins TRBV12-3 or TRBV12-4 to TRBJ1-1; D is uncertain. The V and J ends lost 2 bases and 7 bases respectively, with 5 bases between them. The CDR3 is 11 amino acids. In DNA form, the CDR3 reads TGTGCCAGCAGTTTACGGGGTGAAGCTTTCTTT. This translates into CASSLRGEAFF.

The V call is TRBV12-3 or TRBV12-4, the J call TRBJ1-2; no reliable D call. The CDR3 loop spans 13 amino acids. V shed 3 bases and J shed 2 bases, with 7 bases lying between them. The CDR3 protein is CASSFGLNYGYTF. In nucleotides, the CDR3 is TGTGCCAGCAGTTTCGGCTTAAACTATGGCTACACCTTC.

V gene TRBV5-1 combines with J gene TRBJ2-3; 9 bases align to TRBD2. Germline V CDR1 and CDR2: SGHRS, YFSETQ. V shed 5 bases and J 4 bases; nucleotides not matched to a gene: 8. The CDR3 is made up of 15 amino acids. The CDR3 region is CASSASGKEADTQYF. The CDR3 DNA reads TGCGCCAGCAGTGCTAGCGGGAAGGAGGCAGATACGCAGTATTTT.

The gene calls are TRBV27 and TRBJ1-6, with no clear D. V shed 0 bases and J shed 8 bases, with 11 bases lying between them. The CDR3 has 15 amino acids. The V gene's germline CDR1 is MNHEY and CDR2 SMNVEV (reference sequence). The CDR3, as DNA: TGTGCCAGCAGTTTATCAGGACGACAATATTCACCCCTCCACTTT. It is translated as CASSLSGRQYSPLHF.

The chain combines TRBV28 with TRBJ2-7, with D possibly being TRBD2 (6 bases). This CDR3 comprises 14 residues. V dropped 2 bases and J dropped 3 bases, with 11 bases sitting between them. Germline CDR1 MDHEN, CDR2 SYDVKM. The chain's CDR3 is CASSLAGSIYEQYF. The CDR3 nucleotides read TGTGCCAGCAGTTTAGCGGGGTCTATCTACGAGCAGTACTTC. The full variable domain, in which reference TRBV28 and TRBJ2-7 provide the parts outside the CDR3, is DVKVTQSSRYLVKRTGEKVFLECVQDMDHENMFWYRQDPGLGLRLIYFSYDVKMKEKGDIPEGYSVSREKKERFSLILESASTNQTSMYLCASSLAGSIYEQYFGPGTRLTVT.

The rearrangement joins TRBV5-1 to TRBJ1-5; D remains ambiguous. Germline values: CDR1 SGHRS, CDR2 YFSETQ. This CDR3 spans 13 amino acids. With 1 base removed from V and 4 bases from J, the gap between germline ends came to 6 bases. The CDR3 protein is CASSLTVNQPQHF. The CDR3 DNA follows: TGCGCCAGCAGCTTGACAGTTAATCAGCCCCAGCATTTT.

The CDR3 spells CASSLGQGVGNQPQHF. The CDR3 DNA follows: TGTGCCAGCAGCTTAGGACAGGGGGTTGGCAATCAGCCCCAGCATTTT. The chain joins TRBV7-9 to TRBJ1-5, with TRBD1 matching 9 bases. The CDR3 sequence is 16 residues long. In germline, CDR1 is SEHNR, CDR2 FQNEAQ (reference sequence). The J segment lost 2 bases and the V segment lost 1 base, leaving 3 bases of the junction unmatched.

This clone occurred once. Here the CDR3 DNA reads TGCGCCAGCAGCCAAGTGGACAGGGACTCCAATGAGCAGTTCTTC. Translating it yields CASSQVDRDSNEQFF. V and J are TRBV4-3 and TRBJ2-1, with TRBD1 matching over 8 bases. There are 15 residues in the CDR3. V dropped 1 base and J dropped 6; count of bases not matched to a gene: 5. The germline V gene encodes CDR1 LGHNA and CDR2 YSLEER.

With regard to this clone: A read error may account for a junction end that differs from germline. This chain connects TRBV7-9 to TRBJ2-7; D is unclear. Per germline, CDR1 SEHNR and CDR2 FQNEAQ (reference sequence). The CDR3 loop spans 13 amino acids. The CDR3 spells CASSLGTGPSLDF. The DNA for the CDR3 is TGTGCCAGCAGCTTAGGGACCGGGCCCAGTCTAGACTTC.

This chain connects TRBV16 to TRBJ2-2; D unresolved. Trimming removed 3 bases from V and 6 bases from J, with 8 bases in between. Germline V lookup: CDR1 KGHSY, CDR2 FQNENV. The CDR3 has 13 residues. CDR3 in DNA: TGTGCCAGCAGCCATGCAGCCGCCGGGGAGCTGTTTTTT. Translated, it gives CASSHAAAGELFF.

This clone rates as medium-sized. This chain uses TRBV6-2 or TRBV6-3 with TRBJ2-5, with 7 bases that match TRBD1. Germline lookup yields CDR1 MNHEY and CDR2 SVGEGT. The CDR3 extends over 17 amino acids. The J segment lost 1 base and the V segment lost 0 bases, leaving 8 bases of the junction unmatched. CDR3 amino acids: CASSYSISTGRQETQYF. The CDR3 DNA is TGTGCCAGCAGTTACTCGATCTCGACAGGGCGCCAAGAGACCCAGTACTTC.

This clone is medium-sized within its sample. The chain links TRBV27 to TRBJ2-2; D unclear. Germline lookup yields CDR1 MNHEY and CDR2 SMNVEV (reference sequence). The V end was cut by 3 bases, the J end by 2 bases, with 7 bases between. CDR3 length equals 14 residues. CDR3 loop: CASSFGTNTGELFF. The DNA of the CDR3 is TGTGCCAGCAGTTTTGGTACTAACACCGGGGAGCTGTTTTTT.

This clone was picked up a small number of times. The sample holds other DNA sequences that translate to the same CDR3. The chain links TRBV7-2 to TRBJ1-5; D unclear. CDR3 length equals 14 residues. CDR1 SGHTA and CDR2 FQGNSA come from the germline V gene. The V end was cut by 6 bases, the J end by 2 bases, with 11 bases between. The CDR3 loop is CASSLDSGNQPQHF. Here the CDR3 DNA reads TGTGCCAGCAGTTTGGACTCGGGCAATCAGCCCCAGCATTTT.

The chain is built from TRBV5-1 and TRBJ2-5; 11 bases fit TRBD1. This CDR3 contains 14 residues. J lost 4 bases, V lost 4 bases, and 3 bases had no gene match. Germline V gene sequence: CDR1 SGHRS, CDR2 YFSETQ. CDR3 loop: CASSPGTGGETQYF. The DNA of the CDR3 is TGCGCCAGCAGCCCCGGGACAGGGGGAGAGACCCAGTACTTC.

This chain uses TRBV2 with TRBJ2-7; a possible D gene is TRBD1 (6 bases). From germline, CDR1 is SNHLY and CDR2 FYNNEI. There are 14 residues in the CDR3. Deletions cut 6 bases from V and 0 bases from J, with 12 bases between. The DNA of the CDR3 is TGTGCCAGCAGGCGGACAGAGAGCTCCTACGAGCAGTACTTC. Protein product: CASRRTESSYEQYF.

The chain uses TRBV4-3 and TRBJ2-7, with 8 bases lining up with TRBD2. In germline, CDR1 is LGHNA, CDR2 YSLEER. CDR3 length: 17 residues. V gave up 0 bases and J gave up 4 bases; unmatched junction bases: 11. CDR3 bases: TGCGCCAGCAGCCAAGAAGGCGAAGCGGGAGAAGGGTACGAGCAGTACTTC. It codes for CASSQEGEAGEGYEQYF.

V is TRBV18 and J is TRBJ1-1; perhaps TRBD1 as D (5 bases). There are 14 residues in the CDR3. Germline CDR1 and CDR2: KGHSH and LQKENI. V dropped 0 bases and J dropped 5 bases, with 10 bases sitting between them. CDR3 bases: TGTGCCAGCTCACCACCCCCCCAGGGAACTGAAGCTTTCTTT. As protein: CASSPPPQGTEAFF.